This T cell receptor beta chain was captured in a study of T cell responses to AZD1222 COVID-19 vaccine. General study results and limits: There were vaccine-associated CD4 TCRs across spike, dominant at 160-218 and 743-854.

The protocol was immunoSEQ multiplex PCR, while the TCRdb copy is restricted to in-frame clones and leaves out a portion. The sample consists of about 99,000 clones, roughly nine tenths of them appearing once. Concerning this clone itself: The antigen is not known.

The sample here was peripheral blood, taken on day 0 of AZD1222 vaccination. The origin of this receptor is an adult in good health.

The CDR3 DNA reads TGTGCCAGCAGGTCCCGGGACAGAGACACAGATACGCAGTATTTT. This encodes CASRSRDRDTDTQYF. J is TRBJ2-3 and V is TRBV6-5, with 7 positions matching TRBD1. Germline values: CDR1 MNHEY, CDR2 SVGAGI. This CDR3 comprises 15 residues. Trimming at V came to 6 bases and at J to 2 bases, leaving 8 bases not matched to a gene.